This passage covers 14 T cell receptor beta chains from one sample sequenced in a study of T cell repertoires in cytomegalovirus infection. Their antigen targets remain unknown. In TCRdb, the reads were re-called with MiXCR into one record per CDR3 protein. The sample includes 650,000 to 850,000 distinct CDR3 sequences, 25% to 35% of them seen just once. The sequences come from cultured CD8+ T cells from PBMCs, collected from culture after CMV antigen stimulation. The receptors derive from a human donor in good health (CMV status not recorded). Some clones in this sample may be carry-over from other donors' samples.

This clonotype was detected only a few times. The V call is TRBV19, the J call TRBJ2-3; 16 nucleotides match TRBD2. This CDR3 is 19 amino acids long. CDR1 is LNHDA and CDR2 is SQIVND in the germline V gene (reference sequence). After removal of 3 bases from V and 2 bases from J, the junction contained 8 bases not matched to a gene. The CDR3 loop is CASSMGLAGGLFVTDTQYF. The DNA of the CDR3 is TGTGCCAGTAGTATGGGACTAGCGGGGGGGCTATTCGTCACAGATACGCAGTATTTT. Combining the CDR3 with reference TRBV19 and TRBJ2-3 gives the whole variable domain DGGITQSPKYLFRKEGQNVTLSCEQNLNHDAMYWYRQDPGQGLRLIYYSQIVNDFQKGDIAEGYSVSREKKESFPLTVTSAQKNPTAFYLCASSMGLAGGLFVTDTQYFGPGTRLTVL.

This clonotype occurred a few times. The V gene is TRBV12-3 or TRBV12-4, the J gene TRBJ2-7; D call uncertain. The CDR3 loop spans 15 amino acids. Between the trimmed V and J ends, which lost 6 bases and 0 bases, there was a span of 15 bases. This CDR3 reads CASSPGPYSSYEQYF. In DNA, the CDR3 is TGTGCCAGCAGCCCAGGACCATATTCCTCCTACGAGCAGTACTTC.

This clonotype has a handful of counts. The rearrangement joins TRBV7-6 to TRBJ1-3; TRBD1 matches 10 bases. V was pared by 6 bases and J by 4 bases, with 12 bases of the junction left unmatched. The CDR3 is made up of 17 amino acids. Germline loops: CDR1 SGHVS, CDR2 FNYEAQ. The chain's CDR3 is CASRGGTGVASGNTIYF. As DNA, the CDR3 is TGTGCCAGCAGAGGTGGGACAGGGGTAGCTTCGGGAAACACCATATATTTT.

The rearrangement links TRBV27 to TRBJ1-2; a weak D match, TRBD1 (6 bases). Germline-derived CDR1 and CDR2 are MNHEY and SMNVEV (reference sequence). The CDR3 is 13 residues long. Deletions cut 6 bases from V and 10 bases from J, with 18 bases between. The CDR3 spells CASSPGTMIDYTF. The CDR3 nucleotides are TGTGCCAGCAGCCCCGGGACAATGATTGACTACACCTTC.

V and J are TRBV14 and TRBJ2-1; the D gene is possibly TRBD1 (5 bases). The V end was cut by 4 bases, the J end by 6 bases, with 16 bases between. The CDR3 loop spans 15 amino acids. Germline lookup yields CDR1 SGHDN and CDR2 FVKESK. CDR3 sequence (DNA): TGTGCCAGCAGCCCTTTAGGGGCCTCAGGCAATGAGCAGTTCTTC. It translates to CASSPLGASGNEQFF.

The chain employs TRBV14 and TRBJ2-1, with 10 bases that match TRBD1. This CDR3 is built from 17 residues. With V trimmed by 0 bases and J by 6 bases, 8 bases remained unmatched. Germline CDR1 and CDR2: SGHDN and FVKESK. The CDR3 sequence: CASSQDRRGQGTNEQFF. In nucleotides, the CDR3 is TGTGCCAGCAGCCAAGATCGGAGGGGACAGGGGACCAATGAGCAGTTCTTC.

This chain connects TRBV4-3 to TRBJ2-2, with 12 bases fitting TRBD2. The CDR3 has 20 amino acids. Germline-derived CDR1 and CDR2 are LGHNA and YSLEER. The J segment lost 4 bases and the V segment lost 0 bases, leaving 12 bases of the junction unmatched. This CDR3 reads CASSQDIPLLAGGLTGELFF. DNA of the CDR3: TGCGCCAGCAGCCAAGACATCCCGCTACTAGCGGGGGGTCTCACCGGGGAGCTGTTTTTT.

V usage is TRBV7-3 and J usage is TRBJ2-3, with D tentatively TRBD2 (7 bases). Germline loops: CDR1 SGHTA, CDR2 FQGTGA. This CDR3 comprises 15 residues. V gave up 5 bases and J gave up 4 bases, with 16 bases separating them. The CDR3 coding sequence is TGTGCCAGCAGCCCGAGGGGGGGGATGTCAGATACGCAGTATTTT. As protein: CASSPRGGMSDTQYF.

Points on this clonotype: This may stem from a read error, because a much larger clone lies one nucleotide away. V gene TRBV24-1 combines with J gene TRBJ1-1, with D tentatively TRBD1 (5 bases). V shed 9 bases and J shed 6 bases, with 7 bases lying between them. This CDR3 has 10 residues. Germline CDR1 is KGHDR and CDR2 is SFDVKD. The CDR3 sequence is CATRGSEAFF. The CDR3 coding sequence is TGTGCCACCCGGGGGTCTGAAGCTTTCTTT.

This clonotype was counted at least ten times. The chain recombines TRBV6-1 with TRBJ2-7; the match to TRBD2 covers 10 bases. The CDR3 runs 15 residues. The ends lost 6 bases at V and 2 bases at J; junction bases unmatched: 7. The germline CDR1 and CDR2 sequences are MNHNS and SASEGT. The CDR3 sequence is CASRVSSGGTYEQYF. The CDR3 coding sequence is TGTGCCAGCAGGGTTTCTAGCGGGGGAACCTACGAGCAGTACTTC.

The chain has TRBV27 and TRBJ2-1; 10 nucleotides align to TRBD1. The CDR3 loop spans 15 amino acids. With V trimmed by 8 bases and J by 6 bases, 10 bases remained unmatched. Germline V gene lookup returns CDR1 MNHEY and CDR2 SMNVEV (reference sequence). CDR3 nucleotides: TGTGCCAGCTCCCTAGACAGGGGGCTAAGCAATGAGCAGTTCTTC. Protein product: CASSLDRGLSNEQFF.

Concerning this clonotype: The junction and the germline gene differ at one end; a read error may be behind it. The V and J genes are TRBV7-9 and TRBJ1-2, with 10 bases that match TRBD1. CDR3 length: 16 amino acids. CDR1 is SEHNR and CDR2 is FQNEAQ in the germline V gene (reference sequence). CDR3 sequence (DNA): TGTGCCAGCGGCTTAAGGGACAGGGGACGGGACTATGGCTACACCTTC. Residues: CASGLRDRGRDYGYTF.

This clonotype appeared many times. V and J are TRBV7-2 and TRBJ2-7, with D possibly being TRBD2 (5 bases). This CDR3 is 16 amino acids long. The V end was cut by 1 base, the J end by 1 base, with 14 bases between. From germline, CDR1 is SGHTA and CDR2 FQGNSA. The DNA of the CDR3 is TGTGCCAGCAGCTTAGGTCCGGGAACAGCTTCCTACGAGCAGTACGTC. Translation: CASSLGPGTASYEQYV.

V and J are TRBV11-2 and TRBJ2-7; 10 bases are a match to TRBD1. This CDR3 contains 15 residues. CDR1 is SGHAT and CDR2 is FQNNGV in the germline V gene. V shed 5 bases, J shed 4 bases, and the junction held 8 bases outside the gene matches. The CDR3 nucleotides read TGTGCCAGCAGCCTCGGGACAGGGGTAGGGTACGAGCAGTACGTC. Protein product: CASSLGTGVGYEQYV.